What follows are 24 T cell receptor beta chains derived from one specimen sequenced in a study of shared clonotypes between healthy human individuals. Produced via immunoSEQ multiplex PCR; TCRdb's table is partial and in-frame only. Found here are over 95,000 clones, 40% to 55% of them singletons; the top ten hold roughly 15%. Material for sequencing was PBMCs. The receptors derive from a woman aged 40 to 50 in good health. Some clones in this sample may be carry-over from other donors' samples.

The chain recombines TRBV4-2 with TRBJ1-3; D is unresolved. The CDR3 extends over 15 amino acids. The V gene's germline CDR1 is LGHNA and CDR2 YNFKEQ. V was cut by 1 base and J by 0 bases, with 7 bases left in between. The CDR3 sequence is CASSQASGSGNTIYF. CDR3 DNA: TGTGCCAGCAGCCAAGCGTCGGGCTCTGGAAACACCATATATTTT.

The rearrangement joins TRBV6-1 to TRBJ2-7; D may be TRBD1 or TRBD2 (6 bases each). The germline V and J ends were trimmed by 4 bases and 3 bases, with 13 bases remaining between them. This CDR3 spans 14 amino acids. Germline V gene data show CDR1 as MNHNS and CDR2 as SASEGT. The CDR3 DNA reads TGTGCCAGCAGTGTAGCCGGGGGCGTCTACGAGCAGTACTTC. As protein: CASSVAGGVYEQYF.

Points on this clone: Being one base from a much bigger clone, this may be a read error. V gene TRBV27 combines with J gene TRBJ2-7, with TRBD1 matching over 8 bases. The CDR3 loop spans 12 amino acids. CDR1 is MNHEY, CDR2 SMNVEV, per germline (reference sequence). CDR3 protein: CASSVHRGERYF. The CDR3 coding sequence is TGTGCCAGCAGTGTCCACAGGGGGGAGCGGTACTTC.

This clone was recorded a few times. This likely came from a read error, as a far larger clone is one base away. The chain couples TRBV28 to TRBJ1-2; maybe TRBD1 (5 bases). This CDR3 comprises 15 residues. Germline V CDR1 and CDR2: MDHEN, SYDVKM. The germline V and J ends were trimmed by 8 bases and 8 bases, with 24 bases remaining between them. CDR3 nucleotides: TGTGCCAGCCTCGATTTCCCCGGGACGGGAAAAGGCTACACCTTC. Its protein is CASLDFPGTGKGYTF.

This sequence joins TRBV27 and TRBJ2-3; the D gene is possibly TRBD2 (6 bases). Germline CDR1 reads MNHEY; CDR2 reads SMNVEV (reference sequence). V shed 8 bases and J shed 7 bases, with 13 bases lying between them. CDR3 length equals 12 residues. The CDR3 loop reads CASGTRSNTQYF. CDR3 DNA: TGTGCCAGCGGGACTCGTTCGAATACGCAGTATTTT.

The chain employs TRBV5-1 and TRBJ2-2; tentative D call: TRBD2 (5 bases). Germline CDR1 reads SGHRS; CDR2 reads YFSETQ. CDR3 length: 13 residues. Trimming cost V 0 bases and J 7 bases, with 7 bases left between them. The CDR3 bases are TGCGCCAGCAGCTTGGCGGGATTCGGGGAGCTGTTTTTT. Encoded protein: CASSLAGFGELFF.

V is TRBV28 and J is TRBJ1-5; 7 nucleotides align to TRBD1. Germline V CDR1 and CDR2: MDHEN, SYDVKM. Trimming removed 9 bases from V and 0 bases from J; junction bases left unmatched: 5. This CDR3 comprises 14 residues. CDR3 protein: CASGRGNSNQPQHF. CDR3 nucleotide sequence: TGTGCCAGTGGCAGGGGGAATAGCAATCAGCCCCAGCATTTT.

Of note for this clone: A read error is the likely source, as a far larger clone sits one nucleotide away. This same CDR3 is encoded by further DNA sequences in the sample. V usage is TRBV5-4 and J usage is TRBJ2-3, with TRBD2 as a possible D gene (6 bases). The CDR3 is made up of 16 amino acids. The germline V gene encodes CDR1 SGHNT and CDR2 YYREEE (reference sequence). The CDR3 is CASSRGSGGSTDTQYF. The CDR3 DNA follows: TGTGCCAGCAGCCGTGGCTCCGGGGGTAGCACAGATACGCAGTATTTC.

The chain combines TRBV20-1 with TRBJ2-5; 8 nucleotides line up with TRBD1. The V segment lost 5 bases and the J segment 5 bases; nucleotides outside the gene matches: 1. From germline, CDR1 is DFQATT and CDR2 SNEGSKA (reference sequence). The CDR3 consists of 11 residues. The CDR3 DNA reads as TGCAGTGCTGACAGGGGCGAGACCCAGTACTTC. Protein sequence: CSADRGETQYF.

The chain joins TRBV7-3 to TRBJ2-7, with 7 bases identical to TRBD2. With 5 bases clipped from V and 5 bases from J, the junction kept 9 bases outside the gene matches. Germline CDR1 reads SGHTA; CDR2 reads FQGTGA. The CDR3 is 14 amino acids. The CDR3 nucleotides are TGTGCCAGCAGCGTAAGCGGGATCGGTAACGAGCAGTACTTC. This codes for CASSVSGIGNEQYF.

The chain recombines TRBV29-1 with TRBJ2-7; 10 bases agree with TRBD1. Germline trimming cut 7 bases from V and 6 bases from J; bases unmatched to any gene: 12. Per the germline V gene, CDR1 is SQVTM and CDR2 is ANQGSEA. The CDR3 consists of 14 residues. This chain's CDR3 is CSASTLGTGAEQYF. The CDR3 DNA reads TGCAGCGCCTCTACCCTCGGGACAGGGGCCGAGCAGTACTTC.

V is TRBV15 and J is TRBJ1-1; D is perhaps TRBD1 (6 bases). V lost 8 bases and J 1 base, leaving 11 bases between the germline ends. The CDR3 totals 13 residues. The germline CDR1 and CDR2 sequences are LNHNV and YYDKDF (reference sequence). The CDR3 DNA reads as TGTGCCACCGGGGGACACTCGAACACTGAAGCTTTCTTT. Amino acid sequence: CATGGHSNTEAFF.

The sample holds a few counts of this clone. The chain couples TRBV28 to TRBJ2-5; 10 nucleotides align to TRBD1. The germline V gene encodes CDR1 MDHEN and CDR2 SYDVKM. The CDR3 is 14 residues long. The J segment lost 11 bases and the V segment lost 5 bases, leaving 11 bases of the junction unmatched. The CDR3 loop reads CASSQDRGKGEQYF. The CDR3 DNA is TGTGCCAGCAGTCAGGACAGGGGGAAGGGAGAGCAGTACTTC.

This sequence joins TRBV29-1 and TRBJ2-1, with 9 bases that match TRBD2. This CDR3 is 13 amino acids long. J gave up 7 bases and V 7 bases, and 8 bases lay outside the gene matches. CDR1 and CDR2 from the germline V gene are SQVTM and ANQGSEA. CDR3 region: CSAELAGPNEQFF. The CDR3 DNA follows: TGCAGCGCCGAGCTAGCGGGACCTAATGAGCAGTTCTTC.

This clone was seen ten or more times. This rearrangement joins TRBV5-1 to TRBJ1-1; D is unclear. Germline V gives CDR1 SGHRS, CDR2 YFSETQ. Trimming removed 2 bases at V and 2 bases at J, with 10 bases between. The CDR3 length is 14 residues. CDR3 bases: TGCGCCAGCAGCTTATCCCAAACCAACACTGAAGCTTTCTTT. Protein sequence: CASSLSQTNTEAFF.

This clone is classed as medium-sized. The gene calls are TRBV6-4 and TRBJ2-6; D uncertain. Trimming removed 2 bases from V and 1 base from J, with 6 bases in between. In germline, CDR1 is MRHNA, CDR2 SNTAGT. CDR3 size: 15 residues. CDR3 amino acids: CASSDTRSGANVLTF. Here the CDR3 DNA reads TGTGCCAGCAGTGACACGCGATCTGGGGCCAACGTCCTGACTTTC.

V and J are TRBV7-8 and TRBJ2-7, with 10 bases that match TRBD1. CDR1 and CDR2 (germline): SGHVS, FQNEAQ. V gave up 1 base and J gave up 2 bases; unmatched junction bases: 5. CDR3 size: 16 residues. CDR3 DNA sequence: TGTGCCAGCAGCTTAGGGGGACAGGGGCCCACCTACGAGCAGTACTTC. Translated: CASSLGGQGPTYEQYF.

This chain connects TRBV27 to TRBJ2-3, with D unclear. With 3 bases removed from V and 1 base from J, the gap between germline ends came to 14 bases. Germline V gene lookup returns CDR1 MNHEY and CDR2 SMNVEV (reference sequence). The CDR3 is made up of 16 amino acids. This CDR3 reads CASSFRRLPGTDTQYF. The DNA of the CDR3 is TGTGCCAGCAGTTTTAGGCGACTCCCAGGCACAGATACGCAGTATTTT.

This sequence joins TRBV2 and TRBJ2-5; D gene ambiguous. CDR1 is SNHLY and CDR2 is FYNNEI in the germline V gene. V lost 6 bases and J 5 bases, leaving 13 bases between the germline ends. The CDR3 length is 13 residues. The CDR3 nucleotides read TGTGCCAGCAGACCTGGGTCAAGGGAGACCCAGTACTTC. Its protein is CASRPGSRETQYF.

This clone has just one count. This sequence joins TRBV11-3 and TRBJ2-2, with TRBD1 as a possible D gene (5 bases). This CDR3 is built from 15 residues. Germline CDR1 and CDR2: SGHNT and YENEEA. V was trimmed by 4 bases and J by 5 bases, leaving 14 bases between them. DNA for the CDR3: TGTGCCAGCAGCTCGGGCAGGGTGAGGACCGGGGAGCTGTTTTTT. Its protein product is CASSSGRVRTGELFF.

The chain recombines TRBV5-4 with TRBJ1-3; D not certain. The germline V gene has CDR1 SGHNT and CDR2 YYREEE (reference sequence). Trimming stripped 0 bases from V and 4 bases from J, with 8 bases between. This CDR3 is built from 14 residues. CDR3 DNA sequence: TGTGCCAGCAGCTTGGAGTCAGCCGGAAACACCATATATTTT. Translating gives CASSLESAGNTIYF.

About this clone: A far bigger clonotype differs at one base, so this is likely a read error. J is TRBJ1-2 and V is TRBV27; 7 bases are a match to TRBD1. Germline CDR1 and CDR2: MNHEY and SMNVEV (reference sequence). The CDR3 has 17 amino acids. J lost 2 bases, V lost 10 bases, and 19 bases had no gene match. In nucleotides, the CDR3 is TGTGCCACTTCGCAGGGGGGAGGGGATCGCCTAAACTATGGCTACACCTTC. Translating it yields CATSQGGGDRLNYGYTF.

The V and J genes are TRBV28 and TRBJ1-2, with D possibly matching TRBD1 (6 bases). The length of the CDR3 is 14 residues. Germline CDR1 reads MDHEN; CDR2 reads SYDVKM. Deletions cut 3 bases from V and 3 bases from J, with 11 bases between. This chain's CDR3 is CASSLATGHYGYTF. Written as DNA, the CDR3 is TGTGCCAGCAGTTTGGCAACAGGGCACTATGGCTACACCTTC.

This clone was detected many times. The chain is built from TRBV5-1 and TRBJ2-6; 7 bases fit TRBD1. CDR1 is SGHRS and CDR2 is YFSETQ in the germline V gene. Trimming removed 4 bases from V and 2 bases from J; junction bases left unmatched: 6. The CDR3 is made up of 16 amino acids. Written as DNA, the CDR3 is TGCGCCAGCAGCAGAGAGGGGGCGGCTGGGGCCAACGTCCTGACTTTC. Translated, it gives CASSREGAAGANVLTF. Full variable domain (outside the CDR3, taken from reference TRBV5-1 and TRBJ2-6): KAGVTQTPRYLIKTRGQQVTLSCSPISGHRSVSWYQQTPGQGLQFLFEYFSETQRNKGNFPGRFSGRQFSNSRSEMNVSTLELGDSALYLCASSREGAAGANVLTFGAGSRLTVL.